This record concerns one TCR beta chain sequence. Its antigen is not known. This CDR3 has 14 amino acids. Looked up from germline, CDR1 is SQVTM and CDR2 is ANQGSEA. The V end lost 0 bases, the J end lost 3 bases, and 9 bases lay between the germline ends. This entry comes from a study of blood T cells in healthy people across ages. The study's findings and limits: As age increased, TCR beta diversity per million T cells fell in a roughly linear fashion.

Isolation yielded PBMCs, at least 7 million per sample, in every case. A J-beta primer mix and a sample-barcoded 5' primer were used in a second PCR of about 6 to 12 cycles. TCRdb analysed the 5' RACE reads with MiXCR anew, one entry per CDR3 protein. The sample records more than 650,000 distinct CDR3 sequences, 53% being singletons. What was sequenced was blood. The rearrangement uses TRBV29-1 and TRBJ2-1; a possible D gene is TRBD2 (5 bases). The TCR comes from a man of 80 years or more in good health. CDR3 residues: CSVEEGGSYNEQFF. The DNA of the CDR3 is TGCAGCGTTGAAGAAGGAGGCAGCTACAATGAGCAGTTCTTC.